The 30 T cell receptor beta chains below come from one sample, sequenced in a study of blood T cells in healthy people across ages. PCR was performed a second time for about 7 to 11 cycles using a sample-barcoded 5' primer and a J-beta primer mix. TCRdb reprocessed the 5' RACE reads via MiXCR and lists one record per CDR3 protein. The table has 1.5 million to 2 million distinct CDR3 sequences, about 31% seen once. The sequenced sample was blood. The receptors here all came from a woman in her 30s in good health.

The J gene is TRBJ1-5, the V gene TRBV12-3 or TRBV12-4; D perhaps matches TRBD1 (5 bases). This CDR3 contains 14 residues. Trimming took 5 bases from V and 7 from J, leaving 15 bases between them. This CDR3 is CASSPQGFEQPQHF. In DNA, the CDR3 is TGTGCCAGCAGTCCCCAGGGTTTTGAACAGCCCCAGCATTTT.

The chain has TRBV14 and TRBJ1-1; a weak D match, TRBD1 (5 bases). Germline CDR1 and CDR2: SGHDN and FVKESK. V lost 2 bases, J lost 7 bases, and 17 bases lay in between. The CDR3 has 15 amino acids. Here the CDR3 reads CASSQFRGPSGEAFF. The CDR3 DNA reads as TGTGCCAGCAGCCAATTTAGGGGACCTTCGGGTGAAGCTTTCTTT.

This clonotype was seen more than once but under ten times. This chain joins TRBV7-9 and TRBJ2-2; perhaps TRBD2 as D (6 bases). CDR1 and CDR2 from the germline V gene are SEHNR and FQNEAQ (reference sequence). The CDR3 has 18 residues. Trimming removed 5 bases at V and 0 bases at J, with 19 bases between. DNA of the CDR3: TGTGCCAGCAGCCCCCCTAGGGGACTGGAAACGAACACCGGGGAGCTGTTTTTT. This encodes CASSPPRGLETNTGELFF.

Only a few counts were recorded for this clonotype. V and J are TRBV7-2 and TRBJ2-1; perhaps TRBD1 as D (5 bases). CDR3 length equals 15 residues. The germline V and J ends were trimmed by 6 bases and 5 bases, with 17 bases remaining between them. Germline CDR1 is SGHTA and CDR2 is FQGNSA. The CDR3 region is CASSRRVRADNEQFF. The CDR3 DNA reads TGTGCCAGCAGTCGCAGGGTTCGGGCGGACAATGAGCAGTTCTTC.

This clonotype turned up a few times. The CDR3 DNA is TGTGCCAGCGGAGCTACTTTCAACACCGGGGAGCTGTTTTTT. As protein: CASGATFNTGELFF. J is TRBJ2-2 and V is TRBV6-1; D gene uncertain. Germline values: CDR1 MNHNS, CDR2 SASEGT. With 8 bases removed from V and 2 bases from J, the gap between germline ends came to 12 bases. This CDR3 comprises 14 residues.

This clonotype was picked up a small number of times. This chain uses TRBV7-3 with TRBJ2-1; no firm D call. Germline CDR1 reads SGHTA; CDR2 reads FQGTGA. The CDR3 consists of 15 residues. V lost 2 bases to trimming and J lost 2 bases, with 10 bases between them. This CDR3 reads CASSLGHNPYNEQFF. The DNA for the CDR3 is TGTGCCAGCAGCTTAGGGCATAACCCCTACAATGAGCAGTTCTTC.

The rearrangement uses TRBV20-1 and TRBJ2-1; D possibly corresponds to TRBD1 (6 bases). V shed 1 base and J shed 5 bases, with 9 bases lying between them. CDR1 and CDR2 (germline): DFQATT, SNEGSKA (reference sequence). This CDR3 is 13 amino acids long. The CDR3 spells CSARGWGHNEQFF. The CDR3 DNA reads TGCAGTGCTAGAGGATGGGGGCACAATGAGCAGTTCTTC.

In its sample, this clonotype was seen a few times. This chain links TRBV7-9 with TRBJ2-6, with a tentative D call TRBD2 (6 bases). This CDR3 has 17 amino acids. Germline V CDR1 and CDR2: SEHNR, FQNEAQ (reference sequence). V was cut by 3 bases and J by 3 bases, with 15 bases left in between. Here the CDR3 DNA reads TGTGCCAGCAGCTTTGTATTGACGGAGGGTGGGGCCAACGTCCTGACTTTC. It yields the protein CASSFVLTEGGANVLTF.

CDR3 sequence (DNA): TGTGCCAGCCGTTTAGTAGAAAATTCACCCCTCCACTTT. It is translated as CASRLVENSPLHF. This chain joins TRBV6-1 and TRBJ1-6; D not certain. The CDR3 runs 13 residues. The V end lost 8 bases, the J end lost 7 bases, and 12 bases lay between the germline ends. CDR1 is MNHNS, CDR2 SASEGT, per germline.

This clonotype has at least ten counts. This chain joins TRBV12-3 or TRBV12-4 and TRBJ1-1; 8 nucleotides line up with TRBD1. Losses at the gene ends were 6 bases for V and 6 bases for J; bases not matched to a gene: 9. The CDR3 extends over 14 amino acids. DNA of the CDR3: TGTGCCAGCAGCCAGGGGGCGCGGGGTGCTGAAGCTTTCTTT. Its protein product is CASSQGARGAEAFF.

This chain connects TRBV5-1 to TRBJ1-6; unclear D gene. With 7 bases removed from V and 0 bases from J, the gap between germline ends came to 14 bases. CDR1 is SGHRS, CDR2 YFSETQ, per germline. There are 16 residues in the CDR3. CDR3 coding DNA: TGCGCCAGCCGAACGGGTCAAAGCTCCTATAATTCACCCCTCCACTTT. Its translation: CASRTGQSSYNSPLHF. The full variable domain, its missing parts supplied by reference TRBV5-1 and TRBJ1-6, is KAGVTQTPRYLIKTRGQQVTLSCSPISGHRSVSWYQQTPGQGLQFLFEYFSETQRNKGNFPGRFSGRQFSNSRSEMNVSTLELGDSALYLCASRTGQSSYNSPLHFGNGTRLTVT.

In its sample, this clonotype was seen a few times. The chain is built from TRBV9 and TRBJ2-7, with D uncertain. The CDR3 covers 12 residues. V shed 3 bases and J shed 7 bases, with 11 bases lying between them. Germline V gene lookup returns CDR1 SGDLS and CDR2 YYNGEE. CDR3 bases: TGTGCCAGCAGCGGGATCGCGGAAGAGCAGTACTTC. Its translation: CASSGIAEEQYF.

DNA of the CDR3: TGTGCCATCAGTGACGGTTTGCGGGGGACGTACAATGAGCAGTTCTTC. Its translation: CAISDGLRGTYNEQFF. The gene calls are TRBV10-3 and TRBJ2-1; 7 nucleotides line up with TRBD2. The germline V gene encodes CDR1 ENHRY and CDR2 SYGVKD. V dropped 3 bases and J dropped 4; count of bases not matched to a gene: 9. The CDR3 has 16 amino acids.

As for this clonotype: This sequence may be a read error, since a much larger clone differs from it by one base. This chain uses TRBV7-9 with TRBJ2-7; 10 nucleotides agree with TRBD2. The J call is in doubt because the DNA end fits TRBJ2-5 better. This CDR3 is 17 amino acids long. Germline values: CDR1 SEHNR, CDR2 FQNEAQ (reference sequence). The CDR3 sequence: CASPSVGGASGGKTQYF. DNA for the CDR3: TGTGCCAGCCCCTCTGTTGGGGGGGCTAGCGGGGGAAAGACCCAGTACTTC.

The rearrangement uses TRBV2 and TRBJ2-3; D gene uncertain. The CDR3 runs to 13 residues. Trimming took 7 bases from V and 6 from J, leaving 14 bases between them. CDR1 is SNHLY, CDR2 FYNNEI, per germline. The CDR3 protein is CASMSGRADTQYF. DNA for the CDR3: TGTGCCAGCATGTCCGGACGAGCGGATACGCAGTATTTT.

This clonotype was counted between two and nine times. This chain connects TRBV20-1 to TRBJ1-6; TRBD1 matches at 7 bases. The length of the CDR3 is 12 residues. V lost 4 bases to trimming and J lost 7 bases; unmatched junction nucleotides: 1. The germline V gene encodes CDR1 DFQATT and CDR2 SNEGSKA (reference sequence). CDR3 loop: CSAKGANSPLHF. As DNA, the CDR3 is TGCAGTGCTAAGGGGGCCAATTCACCCCTCCACTTT.

The chain recombines TRBV7-2 with TRBJ2-5, with 8 bases lining up with TRBD2. J gave up 5 bases and V 7 bases, and 6 bases lay outside the gene matches. The CDR3 is made up of 13 amino acids. Germline CDR1 reads SGHTA; CDR2 reads FQGNSA. The CDR3 DNA reads TGTGCCAGCAATCGGGGGGGCCATGAGACCCAGTACTTC. Residues: CASNRGGHETQYF. Combining the CDR3 with reference TRBV7-2 and TRBJ2-5 gives the whole variable domain GAGVSQSPSNKVTEKGKDVELRCDPISGHTALYWYRQSLGQGLEFLIYFQGNSAPDKSGLPSDRFSAERTGGSVSTLTIQRTQQEDSAVYLCASNRGGHETQYFGPGTRLLVL.

This clonotype was picked up one time. A much larger clonotype is one base distant, so this may be a read error. CDR3 DNA sequence: TGTGCCGGCAGCCAAGTAGTCGTCTCGGAGAATGAGCAGTTCTTC. Protein: CAGSQVVVSENEQFF. The chain couples TRBV4-2 to TRBJ2-1; no reliable D call. The germline CDR1 and CDR2 sequences are LGHNA and YNFKEQ. The CDR3 has 15 residues.

The chain couples TRBV6-2 or TRBV6-3 to TRBJ2-1; D may match TRBD1 or TRBD2 (6 bases each). Trimming took off 6 bases at V and 3 bases at J, with 15 bases between the two ends. The CDR3 is made up of 15 amino acids. Per germline, CDR1 MNHEY and CDR2 SVGEGT. CDR3: CASRPSRGVYNEQFF. In DNA, the CDR3 is TGTGCCAGCAGGCCGTCGAGGGGGGTCTACAATGAGCAGTTCTTC.

V and J are TRBV6-1 and TRBJ2-2; D possibly matches TRBD1 or TRBD2 (7 bases each). V was cut by 7 bases and J by 7 bases, with 19 bases left in between. From germline, CDR1 is MNHNS and CDR2 SASEGT. The CDR3 length is 15 residues. The CDR3 region has the DNA TGTGCCAGCAAATCGGTCCAGGGGGGGTTCGGGGAGCTGTTTTTT. This encodes CASKSVQGGFGELFF.

This sequence joins TRBV9 and TRBJ1-1, with D perhaps TRBD1 (5 bases). The CDR3 contains 14 residues. Germline values: CDR1 SGDLS, CDR2 YYNGEE. The V gene lost 2 bases and the J gene lost 2 bases, with 10 bases spanning the gap. Here the CDR3 DNA reads TGTGCCAGCAGCGTGGGGCAGGCAAACACTGAAGCTTTCTTT. Residues: CASSVGQANTEAFF.

This clonotype was counted at least ten times. The chain links TRBV20-1 to TRBJ2-6, with 8 positions matching TRBD1. The V and J ends lost 0 bases and 1 base, in that order; junction bases with no gene match: 5. This CDR3 comprises 17 residues. Germline values: CDR1 DFQATT, CDR2 SNEGSKA (reference sequence). The CDR3 reads CSAREGQAYSGANVLTF. DNA of the CDR3: TGCAGTGCTAGAGAGGGACAGGCTTATTCTGGGGCCAACGTCCTGACTTTC.

This clonotype was observed once. The chain joins TRBV4-2 to TRBJ2-3, with 11 bases matching TRBD2. Per the germline V gene, CDR1 is LGHNA and CDR2 is YNFKEQ. CDR3 length equals 19 residues. V lost 2 bases to trimming and J lost 6 bases; unmatched junction nucleotides: 16. The CDR3 nucleotides are TGTGCCAGCAGCCAAATTAGCGGGGGGGCCCAGGTAGGAACCGATACGCAGTATTTT. Encoded protein: CASSQISGGAQVGTDTQYF.

This chain uses TRBV20-1 with TRBJ1-4; D is uncertain. The CDR3 runs 13 residues. Germline lookup yields CDR1 DFQATT and CDR2 SNEGSKA (reference sequence). Trimming cost V 4 bases and J 7 bases, with 13 bases left between them. The CDR3: CSAMTIQTEKLFF. CDR3 nucleotides: TGCAGTGCTATGACAATCCAAACTGAAAAACTGTTTTTT.

This clonotype was recorded a few times. As DNA, the CDR3 is TGTGCCAGCAGCCCCGTTTTGCGGGAGACCCAGTACTTC. This encodes CASSPVLRETQYF. The chain has TRBV7-9 and TRBJ2-5; D gene uncertain. Germline CDR1 SEHNR, CDR2 FQNEAQ (reference sequence). This CDR3 spans 13 amino acids. Trimming left V 5 bases short and J 5 bases short, with 12 bases between. The variable domain in full, with the rest retrieved from reference TRBV7-9 and TRBJ2-5, is DTGVSQNPRHKITKRGQNVTFRCDPISEHNRLYWYRQTLGQGPEFLTYFQNEAQLEKSRLLSDRFSAERPKGSFSTLEIQRTEQGDSAMYLCASSPVLRETQYFGPGTRLLVL.

The sample holds a few counts of this clonotype. The V gene is TRBV10-3, the J gene TRBJ1-2, with D possibly being TRBD1 (6 bases). The CDR3 is 11 amino acids. Per germline, CDR1 ENHRY and CDR2 SYGVKD. Trimming stripped 5 bases from V and 8 bases from J, with 9 bases between. The CDR3 DNA is TGTGCCATCAGTACAGGGAGGGGCTACACCTTC. It yields the protein CAISTGRGYTF.

The chain has TRBV28 and TRBJ2-7, with D perhaps assigned TRBD1 or TRBD2 (5 bases each). This CDR3 comprises 15 residues. The germline V and J ends were trimmed by 8 bases and 4 bases, with 21 bases remaining between them. Germline CDR1 reads MDHEN; CDR2 reads SYDVKM. CDR3 in amino acids: CASGGSNQIEYEQYF. CDR3 sequence (DNA): TGTGCCAGCGGGGGATCTAACCAGATAGAATACGAGCAGTACTTC.

The chain employs TRBV2 and TRBJ2-7, with 9 bases fitting TRBD1. The germline V gene encodes CDR1 SNHLY and CDR2 FYNNEI. V dropped 3 bases and J dropped 3; count of bases not matched to a gene: 6. The CDR3 runs 15 residues. Written as DNA, the CDR3 is TGTGCCAGCAGTGATCTCCCGGGACAGGGCTACGAGCAGTACTTC. Translated, it gives CASSDLPGQGYEQYF.

The chain links TRBV10-3 to TRBJ2-7, with TRBD2 as a possible D gene (6 bases). With 9 bases removed from V and 0 bases from J, the gap between germline ends came to 12 bases. Germline CDR1 and CDR2: ENHRY and SYGVKD. The CDR3 runs 13 residues. This chain's CDR3 is CAILGGNSYEQYF. CDR3 sequence (DNA): TGTGCCATTTTGGGCGGGAACTCCTACGAGCAGTACTTC.

This rearrangement joins TRBV5-1 to TRBJ2-7, with D perhaps matching TRBD2 (6 bases). Germline CDR1 SGHRS, CDR2 YFSETQ. CDR3 length: 14 amino acids. V lost 4 bases and J lost 1, with 12 bases in between. CDR3 nucleotide sequence: TGCGCCAGCAGCGCGGGAATCCCATCCTACGAGCAGTACTTC. Translating it yields CASSAGIPSYEQYF.